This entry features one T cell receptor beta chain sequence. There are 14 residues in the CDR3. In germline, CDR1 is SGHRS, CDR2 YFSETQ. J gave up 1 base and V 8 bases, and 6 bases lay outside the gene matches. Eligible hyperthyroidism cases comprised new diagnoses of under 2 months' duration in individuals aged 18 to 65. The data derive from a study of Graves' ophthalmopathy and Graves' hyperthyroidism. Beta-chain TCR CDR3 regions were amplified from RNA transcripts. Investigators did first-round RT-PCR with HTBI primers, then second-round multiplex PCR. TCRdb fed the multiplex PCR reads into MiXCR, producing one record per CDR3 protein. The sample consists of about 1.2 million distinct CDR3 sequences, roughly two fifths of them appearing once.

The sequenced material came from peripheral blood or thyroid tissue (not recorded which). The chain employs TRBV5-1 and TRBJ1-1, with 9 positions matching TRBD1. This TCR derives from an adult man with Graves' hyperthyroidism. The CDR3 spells CASHPGQGNTEAFF. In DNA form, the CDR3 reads TGCGCCAGTCACCCGGGACAGGGGAACACTGAAGCTTTCTTT.